A selection of T cell receptor beta chains follows, all from one sample in a study of neurological immune-mediated disorders. TCRdb analysed the 5' RACE reads with MiXCR anew, one entry per CDR3 protein. The sample has 65,000 to 90,000 distinct CDR3 sequences; roughly 4.7% are singletons. The source material was PBMCs. These receptors originate from a woman in her twenties or thirties with multiple sclerosis. CDR3s include the opening cysteine and the closing phenylalanine or tryptophan. Fields, in order: clone size, J gene, V gene, D gene, CDR3 length, CDR3 protein, CDR3 DNA. A D gene is named only where the DNA matches it firmly. Where a row states a size, it is once, few, many or the class of an expanded clone; other rows omit it.

>many|TRBJ2-3|TRBV20-1|TRBD1|16
CSARDRILVSADTQYF
TGCAGTGCTAGGGACAGGATTCTTGTAAGCGCAGATACGCAGTATTTT
>many|TRBJ1-1|TRBV5-1|.|15
CASSYGMGRDTEAFF
TGCGCCAGCAGCTACGGGATGGGGAGGGACACTGAAGCTTTCTTT
>many|TRBJ2-5|TRBV27|.|13
CASSPTDQETQYF
TGTGCCAGCAGTCCTACGGACCAAGAGACCCAGTACTTC
>few|TRBJ2-3|TRBV12-3/TRBV12-4|.|16
CASSLTRDFSTDTQYF
TGTGCCAGCAGTCTTACCCGGGACTTCAGCACAGATACGCAGTATTTT
>many|TRBJ1-2|TRBV5-5|.|14
CASSPRDRNYGYTF
TGTGCCAGCAGCCCTCGAGACAGGAACTATGGCTACACCTTC
>many|TRBJ1-1|TRBV9|.|14
CASSVGSEGTEAFF
TGTGCCAGCAGCGTAGGATCCGAAGGCACTGAAGCTTTCTTT
>few|TRBJ2-3|TRBV3-1|.|13
CASSQDHVNTQYF
TGTGCCAGCAGCCAAGATCACGTCAATACGCAGTATTTT
>many|TRBJ1-2|TRBV20-1|.|14
CSAGGEGANYGYTF
TGCAGTGCTGGGGGAGAGGGAGCCAACTATGGCTACACCTTC
>many|TRBJ1-1|TRBV20-1|TRBD1|14
CSARDQQGIPEAFF
TGCAGTGCTAGAGACCAACAGGGGATCCCTGAAGCTTTCTTT
>many|TRBJ1-1|TRBV20-1|TRBD1|15
CSARAGGQAANEAFF
TGCAGTGCTAGAGCTGGGGGACAGGCGGCCAATGAAGCTTTCTTT
>.|TRBJ1-2|TRBV5-1|.|15
CASSLDAIQYYGYTF
TGCGCCAGCAGCTTGGATGCGATTCAATACTATGGCTACACCTTC
>.|TRBJ2-1|TRBV14|.|12
CASSQAWGRQFF
TGTGCCAGCAGCCAAGCCTGGGGGAGGCAGTTCTTC
>many|TRBJ2-1|TRBV20-1|TRBD2|12
CSPRGLAGGQFF
TGCAGTCCGAGGGGACTAGCGGGGGGGCAGTTCTTC
>many|TRBJ1-4|TRBV28|.|14
CAAGDGATNEKLFF
TGTGCGGCGGGGGATGGGGCAACTAATGAAAAACTGTTTTTT
>.|TRBJ2-3|TRBV20-1|.|13
CSARGPVTDTQYF
TGCAGTGCTAGGGGGCCGGTAACAGATACGCAGTATTTT
>many|TRBJ2-5|TRBV20-1|.|10
CSASWETQYF
TGCAGTGCCTCATGGGAGACCCAGTACTTC
>many|TRBJ2-6|TRBV5-1|.|14
CASSGGDGANVLTF
TGCGCCAGCAGTGGAGGGGACGGGGCCAACGTCCTGACTTTC
>few|TRBJ2-1|TRBV5-1|.|15
CASSPYGGVANEQFF
TGCGCCAGCAGCCCCTATGGTGGGGTCGCTAATGAGCAGTTCTTC
>.|TRBJ1-5|TRBV7-9|.|16
CASSPTGTSRNQPQHF
TGTGCCAGCAGTCCCACCGGGACATCTCGCAATCAGCCCCAGCATTTT
>.|TRBJ2-3|TRBV20-1|.|14
CSAKKGGGADTQYF
TGCAGTGCTAAAAAAGGGGGGGGCGCAGATACGCAGTATTTT
>few|TRBJ1-5|TRBV20-1|TRBD1|14
CSADLGGRNKTQNF
TGCAGTGCTGATCTAGGGGGCCGGAATAAGACCCAGAATTTT
>many|TRBJ2-7|TRBV20-1|.|15
CSARVRDTSSYEQYF
TGCAGTGCTAGAGTAAGGGACACGAGCTCCTACGAGCAGTACTTC
>many|TRBJ1-3|TRBV12-3/TRBV12-4|.|12
CASSLRGNTIYF
TGTGCCAGCAGTTTAAGGGGAAACACCATATATTTT
>many|TRBJ2-4|TRBV5-1|.|14
CASSPREGPNIQYF
TGCGCCAGCAGCCCTCGGGAAGGGCCGAACATTCAGTACTTC
>many|TRBJ2-5|TRBV3-1|TRBD2|15
CASSQARTSVVTQYF
TGTGCCAGCAGCCAAGCTCGGACTAGCGTGGTGACCCAGTACTTC
>many|TRBJ1-1|TRBV12-3/TRBV12-4|.|14
CASSRRQSNTEAFF
TGTGCCAGCAGCCGAAGGCAGTCTAACACTGAAGCTTTCTTT
>many|TRBJ1-2|TRBV12-3/TRBV12-4|.|12
CASSLRYYGYTF
TGTGCCAGCAGTCTACGGTACTATGGCTACACCTTC
>many|TRBJ1-5|TRBV20-1|.|13
CSARSLNNQPQHF
TGCAGTGCTAGAAGTCTGAACAATCAGCCCCAGCATTTT
>many|TRBJ2-1|TRBV20-1|.|14
CSARQGLVYNEQFF
TGCAGTGCTAGACAGGGGTTGGTCTACAATGAGCAGTTCTTC
>many|TRBJ2-5|TRBV12-3/TRBV12-4|TRBD1|14
CASRPQTGVETQYF
TGTGCCAGCAGACCTCAGACAGGGGTGGAGACCCAGTACTTC
>.|TRBJ2-4|TRBV20-1|.|15
CSARPGWGAKNIQYF
TGCAGTGCCCGACCGGGGTGGGGGGCCAAAAACATTCAGTACTTC
>many|TRBJ2-5|TRBV7-6|TRBD2|16
CASSLGTAGVQETQYF
TGTGCCAGCAGCTTAGGTACAGCGGGAGTCCAAGAGACCCAGTACTTC
>many|TRBJ2-1|TRBV5-1|TRBD2|17
CASSRPLEREAYNEQFF
TGCGCCAGCAGCCGCCCATTGGAGCGGGAGGCCTACAATGAGCAGTTCTTC
>few|TRBJ2-3|TRBV24-1|TRBD1|16
CATSGPQGAPADTQYF
TGTGCCACCAGTGGCCCCCAGGGGGCCCCCGCAGATACGCAGTATTTT
>many|TRBJ2-6|TRBV4-1|.|16
CASSPTVGAGANVLTF
TGCGCCAGCAGCCCTACGGTGGGGGCTGGGGCCAACGTCCTGACTTTC
>many|TRBJ2-1|TRBV7-7|.|14
CASSLASGTLEQFF
TGTGCCAGCAGCTTAGCTTCGGGAACTCTTGAGCAGTTCTTC
>.|TRBJ2-7|TRBV5-1|TRBD2|15
CASSLWAGGSYEQYF
TGCGCCAGCAGCTTGTGGGCGGGAGGCAGCTACGAGCAGTACTTC